This is a list of T cell receptor beta chains from one sample in a study of blood T cell repertoires in COVID-19. Sequencing was performed with immunoSEQ multiplex PCR; in TCRdb, only in-frame clones are kept and a portion is missing. This sample has a few hundred thousand clones, with roughly nine tenths found just once. The sequenced sample consisted of PBMCs or T cells enriched from blood (not recorded which). The receptor source for this set is a woman younger than 45 who had recovered from COVID-19. Both conserved end residues are part of each CDR3. The order of the fields is J gene, D gene, V gene, clone size, CDR3 protein, CDR3 DNA. The D gene is left open where the match is weak. Clone size is given for some rows only: seen once, a few or many times, or a class if the clone is expanded.

TRBJ2-7	-	TRBV27	-	CASSLYPASSDEQYF	TGTGCCAGCAGTTTATACCCGGCTAGTAGCGACGAGCAGTACTTC
TRBJ2-3	TRBD2	TRBV11-2	-	CASSLGASGRVTDTQYF	TGTGCCAGCAGCTTAGGGGCTAGCGGGAGGGTCACAGATACGCAGTATTTT
TRBJ1-2	-	TRBV18	-	CASSPESIDWEDGYTF	TGTGCCAGCTCACCCGAAAGTATCGATTGGGAGGATGGCTACACCTTC
TRBJ1-2	-	TRBV3-1/TRBV3-2	-	CASSQLEGSGYTF	TGTGCCAGCAGCCAATTGGAGGGAAGTGGCTACACCTTC
TRBJ2-7	-	TRBV4-2	few	CASSQGDITGYEQYF	TGTGCCAGCAGCCAAGGAGACATAACGGGATACGAGCAGTACTTC
TRBJ2-3	-	TRBV7-8	-	CASSLGGLAVSTDTQYF	TGTGCCAGCAGCTTAGGAGGGTTAGCGGTTAGCACAGATACGCAGTATTTT
TRBJ2-1	TRBD2	TRBV11-2	-	CASSSSGISHEQFF	TGTGCCAGCAGCTCTAGCGGGATATCCCATGAGCAGTTCTTC
TRBJ2-5	-	TRBV18	-	CASSPYSVLAAQETQYF	TGTGCCAGCTCACCCTATTCGGTGTTAGCGGCCCAAGAGACCCAGTACTTC
TRBJ2-3	TRBD2	TRBV28	-	CASSKAGLGTQYF	TGTGCCAGCAGTAAAGCGGGACTCGGTACGCAGTATTTT
TRBJ2-7	-	TRBV5-6	-	CASSFGRGGYEQYF	TGTGCCAGCAGCTTCGGTAGGGGCGGTTACGAGCAGTACTTC
TRBJ2-7	TRBD1	TRBV24-1	-	CATSDLRDRGSYEQYF	TGTGCCACCAGTGATTTGCGGGACAGGGGCTCCTACGAGCAGTACTTC
TRBJ2-3	-	TRBV28	-	CASSLGGRDTQYF	TGTGCCAGCAGTCTAGGGGGAAGAGATACGCAGTATTTT
TRBJ2-1	TRBD2	TRBV6-2/TRBV6-3	-	CASSYTGGGPPNEQFF	TGTGCCAGCAGTTACACGGGGGGGGGCCCACCCAATGAGCAGTTCTTC
TRBJ2-3	TRBD1	TRBV28	-	CATNRDRAADTQYF	TGTGCCACCAACCGAGACAGGGCCGCAGATACGCAGTATTTT
TRBJ1-5	-	TRBV15	-	CATSRDLGGQPQHF	TGTGCCACCAGCAGAGATCTTGGAGGGCAGCCCCAGCATTTT
TRBJ1-4	TRBD1	TRBV10-3	-	CAISAKGQGDEKLFF	TGTGCCATCAGTGCAAAGGGACAGGGGGATGAAAAACTGTTTTTT
TRBJ2-1	TRBD2	TRBV27	-	CASIQRGKGEQFF	TGTGCCAGCATACAGCGGGGGAAGGGTGAGCAGTTCTTC
TRBJ2-7	TRBD2	TRBV19	-	CASSEREWTSYEQYF	TGTGCCAGTAGCGAGAGGGAGTGGACTAGTTATGAGCAGTACTTC
TRBJ2-1	-	TRBV11-3	-	CASSLWRDNEQFF	TGTGCCAGCAGCCTGTGGCGGGACAATGAGCAGTTCTTC
TRBJ1-2	TRBD1	TRBV27	-	CASSFQVTATDRGRNYGYTF	TGTGCCAGCAGTTTTCAAGTCACAGCCACGGACAGGGGGCGCAACTATGGCTACACCTTC
TRBJ1-2	-	TRBV6-5	-	CASSYNIQDYGYTF	TGTGCCAGCAGTTACAACATCCAAGACTATGGCTACACCTTC
TRBJ2-7	-	TRBV3-1/TRBV3-2	few	CASSHSAEYEQYF	TGTGCCAGCAGCCACTCGGCGGAATACGAGCAGTACTTC
TRBJ2-7	TRBD1	TRBV5-1	-	CASIQGQGTNEQYF	TGCGCCAGCATCCAGGGACAGGGGACCAACGAGCAGTACTTC
TRBJ2-1	TRBD2	TRBV28	once	CASSSTGTSGSYEQFF	TGTGCCAGCAGTTCCACCGGGACTAGCGGGAGCTATGAGCAGTTCTTC
TRBJ1-1	-	TRBV2	few	CASTDRLNTEAFF	TGTGCCAGCACCGACAGGCTGAACACTGAAGCTTTCTTT
TRBJ2-1	-	TRBV5-1	once	CASSFDGLSYNEQFF	TGCGCCAGCAGCTTTGATGGCTTATCCTACAATGAGCAGTTCTTC
TRBJ2-7	TRBD1	TRBV27	-	CASSTTRQGVNYEQYF	TGTGCCAGCAGTACCACCCGACAGGGTGTGAATTACGAGCAGTACTTC
TRBJ2-2	-	TRBV10-1	-	CASSDRGTGELFF	TGCGCCAGCAGTGACAGGGGCACCGGGGAGCTGTTTTTT
TRBJ2-7	TRBD2	TRBV13	few	CASSFRTSGYEQYF	TGTGCCAGCAGCTTCCGGACTAGCGGGTACGAGCAGTACTTC
TRBJ2-7	TRBD1	TRBV15	-	CATGRRGQGNEQYF	TGTGCCACCGGCAGACGGGGACAGGGGAACGAGCAGTACTTC
TRBJ2-7	TRBD2	TRBV10-3	once	CAIRSGKLAGGFEQYF	TGTGCCATCAGATCGGGGAAGCTAGCGGGAGGGTTCGAGCAGTACTTC